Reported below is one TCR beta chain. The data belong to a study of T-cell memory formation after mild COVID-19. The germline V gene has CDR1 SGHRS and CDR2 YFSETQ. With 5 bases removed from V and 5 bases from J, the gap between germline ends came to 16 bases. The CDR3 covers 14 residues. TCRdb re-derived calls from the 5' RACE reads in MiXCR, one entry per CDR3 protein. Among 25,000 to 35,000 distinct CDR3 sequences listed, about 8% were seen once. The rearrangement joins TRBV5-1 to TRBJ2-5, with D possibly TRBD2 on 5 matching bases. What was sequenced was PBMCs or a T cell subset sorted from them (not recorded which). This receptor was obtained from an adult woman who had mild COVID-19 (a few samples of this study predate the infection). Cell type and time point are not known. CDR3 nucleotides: TGCGCCAGCAGTTCGGGGATCGGTTACGAGACCCAGTACTTC. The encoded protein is CASSSGIGYETQYF.